A selection of T cell receptor beta chains follows, all from one sample in a study of T cells in tumors after PD-1 blockade. Sequenced by immunoSEQ multiplex PCR; TCRdb stores in-frame clones only, minus some. The sample includes about 60,000 clones, approximately 74% of them seen just once. Sample: PBMCs, taken after anti-PD-1 treatment. These receptors came from a human donor with basal cell carcinoma. Both conserved end residues are part of each CDR3. D genes are given only for firm matches. For some rows the clone size is stated as once, few or many, or as a class when expanded; others skip it.

clone size,CDR3 length,D gene,J gene,V gene,CDR3 protein,CDR3 DNA
.,16,.,TRBJ1-4,TRBV4-1,CASSATEGGQLEKLFF,TGCGCCAGCAGCGCCACTGAAGGGGGGCAGTTAGAAAAACTGTTTTTT
.,15,.,TRBJ1-3,TRBV3-1/TRBV3-2,CASSQIALGRDTIYF,TGTGCCAGCAGCCAAATCGCTCTAGGGCGGGACACCATATATTTT
once,16,TRBD1,TRBJ1-6,TRBV3-1/TRBV3-2,CASSPFRRDRGSPLHF,TGTGCCAGCAGCCCGTTTAGGCGGGACAGGGGTTCACCCCTCCACTTT
.,14,.,TRBJ2-7,TRBV5-1,CASTPTPGAYEQYF,TGCGCCAGCACCCCTACCCCGGGGGCCTACGAGCAGTACTTC
.,12,.,TRBJ1-1,TRBV21-1,CARSRGGTEAFF,TGTGCCAGATCTCGGGGGGGCACTGAAGCTTTCTTT
.,13,TRBD1,TRBJ1-2,TRBV6-5,CASRSDRVNGYTF,TGTGCCAGCAGAAGCGACAGGGTGAATGGCTACACCTTC
.,15,TRBD1,TRBJ2-7,TRBV15,CATSRDRQGRGEQYF,TGTGCCACCAGCAGAGATCGACAGGGTCGAGGCGAGCAGTACTTC
few,16,TRBD2,TRBJ2-3,TRBV27,CASSARLAGSTDTQYF,TGTGCCAGCAGTGCCAGACTAGCGGGGTCCACAGATACGCAGTATTTT
.,14,.,TRBJ1-2,TRBV28,CASSSYRGAQGYTF,TGTGCCAGCAGTTCATATAGGGGGGCGCAAGGCTACACCTTC
.,15,TRBD1,TRBJ2-5,TRBV5-1,CASSTFTGGQETQYF,TGCGCCAGCAGCACCTTTACAGGGGGCCAAGAGACCCAGTACTTC
medium-sized,16,.,TRBJ1-1,TRBV19,CASITSWHSPNTEAFF,TGTGCCAGTATAACTAGCTGGCACAGTCCGAATACTGAAGCTTTCTTT